This T cell receptor (beta chain) appears in the sequencing data of a study of T cell clonality in common variable immunodeficiency. Data came from immunoSEQ multiplex PCR; TCRdb stores just in-frame clones and leaves some out. The sample gives around 40,000 clones, none seen only once, and the top ten clones hold about 1.9%. This clone has a count of ten or more. The CDR3 goes on 3 residues after the read ends, and that part is filled in from the germline J gene. V was pared by 5 bases and J by 1 base, with 14 bases between. CDR1 is DFQATT and CDR2 is SNEGSKA in the germline V gene (reference sequence). The CDR3 consists of 14 residues.

The sequence was collected from a person between 18 and 75 years old in good health. This chain uses TRBV20-1 with TRBJ1-1; D perhaps matches TRBD1 (6 bases). Sequencing input: peripheral blood mononuclear cells. The CDR3 reads CSAGDGTRNTEAFF. CDR3 DNA, as far as it was read: TGCAGTGCTGGGGATGGGACAAGGAACACTGAA.